The 25 T cell receptor beta chains below were found in one sample sequenced in a study of CD8 T cells in ankylosing spondylitis. TCRdb redid the calling of the 5' RACE reads with MiXCR, one entry per CDR3 protein. The sample has 200,000 to 300,000 distinct CDR3 sequences, about 24% seen once. The source material was blood, either unsorted or a sorted T cell fraction (not recorded which). The receptors come from a male donor with ankylosing spondylitis or in good health (not recorded which).

This clonotype showed up many times. The chain uses TRBV6-5 and TRBJ2-2; no clear D. Germline CDR1 and CDR2: MNHEY and SVGAGI. V was cut by 2 bases and J by 6 bases, with 19 bases left in between. The CDR3 totals 17 residues. The DNA of the CDR3 is TGTGCCAGCAGTTACCGGGCCCCCCTCTTAATCCCCGGGGAGCTGTTTTTT. Residues: CASSYRAPLLIPGELFF.

The chain links TRBV19 to TRBJ2-1; TRBD1 matches 7 bases. CDR1 is LNHDA and CDR2 is SQIVND in the germline V gene (reference sequence). The junction had 2 bases not matched to a gene; V was cut back by 5 bases and J by 1 base. This CDR3 is built from 14 residues. The CDR3: CASSVDRSYNEQFF. In nucleotides, the CDR3 is TGTGCCAGTAGTGTGGACAGGTCCTACAATGAGCAGTTCTTC.

The rearrangement uses TRBV29-1 and TRBJ2-7; 8 positions match TRBD1. V was clipped by 4 bases and J by 6 bases; unmatched bases: 8. Germline assignment: CDR1 SQVTM and CDR2 ANQGSEA. This CDR3 has 13 amino acids. DNA of the CDR3: TGCAGCGTTGTCGGCAGGGGGCGTCGCGAGCAGTACTTC. Amino acids: CSVVGRGRREQYF.

This clonotype was detected a few times. The chain couples TRBV5-1 to TRBJ1-1; tentatively, D is TRBD1 (5 bases). The V gene's germline CDR1 is SGHRS and CDR2 YFSETQ. V lost 4 bases and J lost 1, with 8 bases in between. The CDR3 spans 13 residues. For the CDR3, the DNA is TGCGCCAGCAGCACGGGACGGAACACTGAAGCTTTCTTT. This translates into CASSTGRNTEAFF.

The gene calls are TRBV29-1 and TRBJ2-5; maybe TRBD1 (5 bases). This CDR3 is 13 amino acids long. V shed 6 bases and J shed 5 bases, with 16 bases lying between them. The V gene's germline CDR1 is SQVTM and CDR2 ANQGSEA. CDR3 in amino acids: CSVDAARAETQYF. CDR3 coding DNA: TGCAGCGTAGATGCGGCCAGGGCGGAGACCCAGTACTTC.

This clonotype was seen more than once but under ten times. V and J are TRBV20-1 and TRBJ2-3; 9 nucleotides line up with TRBD1. V trimming: 1 base; J trimming: 0 bases; junction bases outside the gene matches: 5. The CDR3 loop spans 16 amino acids. The germline CDR1 and CDR2 sequences are DFQATT and SNEGSKA (reference sequence). The CDR3 DNA is TGCAGTGCTAGAGCCCACAGGGGGCTTAGCACAGATACGCAGTATTTT. Protein sequence: CSARAHRGLSTDTQYF.

The chain links TRBV10-3 to TRBJ2-5; D gene ambiguous. V was clipped by 3 bases and J by 2 bases, with 7 bases between them. The CDR3 has 13 residues. Germline values: CDR1 ENHRY, CDR2 SYGVKD. CDR3 amino acids: CAISEGYQETQYF. The CDR3 DNA follows: TGTGCCATCAGTGAAGGGTATCAAGAGACCCAGTACTTC.

The chain recombines TRBV5-1 with TRBJ2-1; TRBD1 matches 9 bases. Germline-derived CDR1 and CDR2 are SGHRS and YFSETQ. The J segment lost 12 bases and the V segment lost 5 bases, leaving 12 bases of the junction unmatched. CDR3 length: 14 residues. CDR3 region: CASSAGTGSPRQFF. The CDR3 coding sequence is TGCGCCAGCAGTGCCGGGACAGGGTCCCCCCGGCAGTTCTTC.

The chain joins TRBV7-8 to TRBJ2-2; a weak D match, TRBD1 (6 bases). Germline V gives CDR1 SGHVS, CDR2 FQNEAQ. Trimming left V 5 bases short and J 2 bases short, with 18 bases between. This CDR3 spans 17 amino acids. CDR3 bases: TGTGCCAGCAGCACCGGAACAGGGAAGGGCAACACCGGGGAGCTGTTTTTT. Amino acids: CASSTGTGKGNTGELFF.

The chain joins TRBV7-2 to TRBJ2-1; 11 nucleotides line up with TRBD2. The CDR3 sequence is 16 residues long. With V trimmed by 1 base and J by 6 bases, 5 bases remained unmatched. In germline, CDR1 is SGHTA, CDR2 FQGNSA. Here the CDR3 DNA reads TGTGCCAGCAGCTTAGTTTCCACTAGCGGGGGCAATGAGCAGTTCTTC. Translating it yields CASSLVSTSGGNEQFF.

This clonotype was seen many times. The genes are TRBV20-1 and TRBJ1-6; D is ambiguous. Trimming pared 5 bases from V and 11 bases from J, leaving 13 bases between. Germline V gives CDR1 DFQATT, CDR2 SNEGSKA (reference sequence). CDR3 size: 12 residues. CDR3: CSARPILAPLHF. CDR3 sequence (DNA): TGCAGTGCTCGTCCAATCTTAGCACCCCTCCACTTT.

The chain uses TRBV29-1 and TRBJ1-5, with D possibly being TRBD1 (6 bases). CDR3 length: 13 amino acids. V lost 6 bases and J 2 bases, leaving 11 bases between the germline ends. Germline V lookup: CDR1 SQVTM, CDR2 ANQGSEA. The CDR3 here is CSVTGTGNQPQHF. The CDR3, as DNA: TGCAGCGTAACAGGGACGGGCAATCAGCCCCAGCATTTT.

In its sample, this clonotype was seen a few times. The V gene is TRBV12-3 or TRBV12-4, the J gene TRBJ2-7, with unresolved D. V gave up 5 bases and J gave up 2 bases, with 13 bases separating them. This CDR3 spans 14 amino acids. CDR3 sequence reads: CASSARLIAYEQYF. The CDR3 DNA reads TGTGCCAGCAGTGCGCGACTGATAGCCTACGAGCAGTACTTC.

The rearrangement uses TRBV20-1 and TRBJ2-7; 11 nucleotides agree with TRBD1. V trimming: 4 bases; J trimming: 6 bases; junction bases outside the gene matches: 11. The CDR3 is 15 amino acids. Germline V gives CDR1 DFQATT, CDR2 SNEGSKA (reference sequence). CDR3 region: CSANDAGQGVGEQYF. CDR3 nucleotide sequence: TGCAGTGCTAACGACGCGGGACAGGGGGTAGGCGAGCAGTACTTC.

The chain carries TRBV6-1 and TRBJ2-5; 11 nucleotides agree with TRBD1. This CDR3 comprises 13 residues. Germline V gives CDR1 MNHNS, CDR2 SASEGT. V lost 6 bases, J lost 7 bases, and 4 bases stayed unmatched. CDR3 loop: CASSFGQGATQYF. The CDR3 DNA sequence: TGTGCCAGCAGCTTCGGACAGGGGGCGACCCAGTACTTC.

This clonotype has ten or more counts. The chain combines TRBV5-1 with TRBJ1-1; D call uncertain. Trimming removed 2 bases from V and 0 bases from J, with 17 bases in between. Germline CDR1 and CDR2: SGHRS and YFSETQ. The CDR3 runs to 17 residues. CDR3 coding DNA: TGCGCCAGCAGCTTTCGCAGAGGGCGGGATGTGAACACTGAAGCTTTCTTT. Translated, it gives CASSFRRGRDVNTEAFF.

This clonotype was found many times. The chain uses TRBV7-9 and TRBJ2-3, with 10 positions matching TRBD2. V shed 2 bases, J shed 2 bases, and the junction held 1 base outside the gene matches. Germline CDR1 and CDR2: SEHNR and FQNEAQ (reference sequence). This CDR3 has 15 residues. The CDR3, as DNA: TGTGCCAGCAGCTTACTAGCGGGGGCCACAGATACGCAGTATTTT. Protein product: CASSLLAGATDTQYF.

The chain joins TRBV19 to TRBJ1-1; no firm D call. Trimming left V 6 bases short and J 4 bases short, with 12 bases between. Germline assignment: CDR1 LNHDA and CDR2 SQIVND (reference sequence). The CDR3 runs to 13 residues. The DNA for the CDR3 is TGTGCCAGTAGCTGGGAAGTTCGCACTGAAGCTTTCTTT. This sequence encodes CASSWEVRTEAFF.

The chain is built from TRBV5-1 and TRBJ2-3; a weak D match, TRBD2 (6 bases). The CDR3 runs to 12 residues. Trimming took 0 bases from V and 9 from J, leaving 8 bases between them. The germline V gene has CDR1 SGHRS and CDR2 YFSETQ. The CDR3 DNA follows: TGCGCCAGCAGCTTGGAGGCGGGAACGCAGTATTTT. Translation: CASSLEAGTQYF.

The chain carries TRBV20-1 and TRBJ2-4, with D perhaps TRBD2 (7 bases). Deletions cut 4 bases from V and 0 bases from J, with 16 bases between. The CDR3 contains 16 residues. Germline CDR1 is DFQATT and CDR2 is SNEGSKA (reference sequence). CDR3 DNA: TGCAGTGCTACGATCTGGGGGGGGCTAGCCAAAAACATTCAGTACTTC. It yields the protein CSATIWGGLAKNIQYF.

The sample holds a few counts of this clonotype. The V gene is TRBV10-3, the J gene TRBJ2-3; D may be TRBD1 (5 bases). Trimming stripped 0 bases from V and 0 bases from J, with 10 bases between. CDR1 ENHRY and CDR2 SYGVKD come from the germline V gene. The CDR3 has 16 amino acids. The CDR3 region has the DNA TGTGCCATCAGTGAGTCTGGCAGGGCTAGCACAGATACGCAGTATTTT. It is translated as CAISESGRASTDTQYF.

The chain joins TRBV12-3 or TRBV12-4 to TRBJ1-2; no reliable D call. CDR3 length: 13 residues. V was trimmed by 1 base and J by 4 bases, leaving 7 bases between them. The CDR3 sequence: CASSLGQSYGYTF. The CDR3 DNA reads TGTGCCAGCAGTTTAGGGCAGAGCTATGGCTACACCTTC.

V and J are TRBV6-5 and TRBJ2-3, with D hard to call. CDR1 MNHEY and CDR2 SVGAGI come from the germline V gene. The V and J ends lost 0 bases and 12 bases respectively, with 13 bases between them. CDR3 length: 13 amino acids. The CDR3 DNA sequence: TGTGCCAGCAGTTACTCTGTATCGACTTATCAGTATTTT. This codes for CASSYSVSTYQYF.

Only a few counts were recorded for this clonotype. The chain joins TRBV10-3 to TRBJ2-5, with 8 positions matching TRBD2. CDR1 and CDR2 (germline): ENHRY, SYGVKD. CDR3 size: 15 residues. The J segment lost 5 bases and the V segment lost 6 bases, leaving 11 bases of the junction unmatched. In DNA, the CDR3 is TGTGCCATCAGCGTAGTAGCGGGGACCTGGGAGACCCAGTACTTC. Residues: CAISVVAGTWETQYF.

This clonotype has a count of ten or more. This sequence joins TRBV5-1 and TRBJ2-2; D remains unclear. Germline V gene sequence: CDR1 SGHRS, CDR2 YFSETQ. This CDR3 comprises 15 residues. V was trimmed by 0 bases and J by 5 bases, leaving 11 bases between them. The DNA of the CDR3 is TGCGCCAGCAGCTTGGGAAGCTTTCCGACCGGGGAGCTGTTTTTT. It specifies CASSLGSFPTGELFF.